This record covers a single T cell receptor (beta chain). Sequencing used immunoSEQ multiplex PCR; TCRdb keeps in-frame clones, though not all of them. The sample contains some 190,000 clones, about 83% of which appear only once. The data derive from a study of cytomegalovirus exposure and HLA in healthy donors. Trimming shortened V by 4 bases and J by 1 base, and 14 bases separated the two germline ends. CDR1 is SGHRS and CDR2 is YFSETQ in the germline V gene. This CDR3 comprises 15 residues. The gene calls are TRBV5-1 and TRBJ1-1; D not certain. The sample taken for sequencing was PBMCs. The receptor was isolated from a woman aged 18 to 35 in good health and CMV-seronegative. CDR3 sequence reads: CASSPPRQPNTEAFF. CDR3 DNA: TGCGCCAGCAGCCCCCCGAGGCAGCCGAACACTGAAGCTTTCTTT.